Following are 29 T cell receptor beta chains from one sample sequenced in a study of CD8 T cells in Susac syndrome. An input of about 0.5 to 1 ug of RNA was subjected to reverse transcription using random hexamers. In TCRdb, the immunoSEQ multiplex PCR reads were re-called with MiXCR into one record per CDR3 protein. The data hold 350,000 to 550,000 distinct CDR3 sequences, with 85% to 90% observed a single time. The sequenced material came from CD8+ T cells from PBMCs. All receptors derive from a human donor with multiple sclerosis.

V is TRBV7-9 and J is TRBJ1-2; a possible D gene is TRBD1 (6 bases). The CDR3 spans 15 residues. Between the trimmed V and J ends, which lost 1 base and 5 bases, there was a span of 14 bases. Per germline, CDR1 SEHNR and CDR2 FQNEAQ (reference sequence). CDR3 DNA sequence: TGTGCCAGCAGCTTAGGACCAGGGGCGGGGTATGGCTACACCTTC. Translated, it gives CASSLGPGAGYGYTF.

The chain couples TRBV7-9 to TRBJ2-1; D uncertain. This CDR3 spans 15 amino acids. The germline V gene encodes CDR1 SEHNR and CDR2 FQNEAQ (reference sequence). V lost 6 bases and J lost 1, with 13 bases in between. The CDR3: CASSDRTESYNEQFF. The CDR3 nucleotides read TGTGCCAGCAGTGATCGGACGGAATCCTACAATGAGCAGTTCTTC.

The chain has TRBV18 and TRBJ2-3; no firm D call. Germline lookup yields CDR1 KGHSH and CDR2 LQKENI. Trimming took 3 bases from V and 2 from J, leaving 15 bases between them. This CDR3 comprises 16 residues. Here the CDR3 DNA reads TGTGCCAGCTCACCCCTCGACGGTCCCAACACAGATACGCAGTATTTT. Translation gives CASSPLDGPNTDTQYF. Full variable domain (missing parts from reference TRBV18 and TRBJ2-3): NAGVMQNPRHLVRRRGQEARLRCSPMKGHSHVYWYRQLPEEGLKFMVYLQKENIIDESGMPKERFSAEFPKEGPSILRIQQVVRGDSAAYFCASSPLDGPNTDTQYFGPGTRLTVL.

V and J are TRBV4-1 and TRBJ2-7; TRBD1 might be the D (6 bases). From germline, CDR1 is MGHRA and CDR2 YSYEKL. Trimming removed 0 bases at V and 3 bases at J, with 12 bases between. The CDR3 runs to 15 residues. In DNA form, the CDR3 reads TGCGCCAGCAGCCAAGATCCGGGACACTACTACGAGCAGTACTTC. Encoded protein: CASSQDPGHYYEQYF.

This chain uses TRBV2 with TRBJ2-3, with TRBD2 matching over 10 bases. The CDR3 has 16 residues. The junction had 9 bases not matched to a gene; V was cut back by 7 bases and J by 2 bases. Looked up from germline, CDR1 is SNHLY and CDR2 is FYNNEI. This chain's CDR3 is CASTGGTSASTDTQYF. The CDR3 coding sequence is TGTGCCAGCACGGGAGGGACTAGCGCCTCCACAGATACGCAGTATTTT.

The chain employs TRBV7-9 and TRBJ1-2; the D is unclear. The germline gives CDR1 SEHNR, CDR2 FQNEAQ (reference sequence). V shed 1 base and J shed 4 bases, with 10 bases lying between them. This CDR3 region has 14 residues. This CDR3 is CASSLGGGVYGYTF. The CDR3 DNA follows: TGTGCCAGCAGCTTAGGAGGTGGTGTCTATGGCTACACCTTC. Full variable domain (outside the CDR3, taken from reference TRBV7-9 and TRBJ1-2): DTGVSQNPRHKITKRGQNVTFRCDPISEHNRLYWYRQTLGQGPEFLTYFQNEAQLEKSRLLSDRFSAERPKGSFSTLEIQRTEQGDSAMYLCASSLGGGVYGYTFGSGTRLTVV.

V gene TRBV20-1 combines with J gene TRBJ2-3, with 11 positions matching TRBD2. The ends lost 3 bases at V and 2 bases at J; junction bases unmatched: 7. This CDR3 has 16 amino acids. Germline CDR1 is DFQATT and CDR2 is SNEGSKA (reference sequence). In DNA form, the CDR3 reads TGCAGTGCTAGTCGGACTAGCGGGCAACCCACAGATACGCAGTATTTT. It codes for CSASRTSGQPTDTQYF.

The CDR3 protein is CASSRLGGAPQETQYF. CDR3 DNA sequence: TGTGCCAGCAGCCGTTTGGGGGGAGCCCCACAAGAGACCCAGTACTTC. The J gene is TRBJ2-5, the V gene TRBV7-9; tentative D call: TRBD2 (6 bases). Germline CDR1 is SEHNR and CDR2 is FQNEAQ (reference sequence). Trimming removed 5 bases at V and 2 bases at J, with 18 bases between. This CDR3 is built from 16 residues.

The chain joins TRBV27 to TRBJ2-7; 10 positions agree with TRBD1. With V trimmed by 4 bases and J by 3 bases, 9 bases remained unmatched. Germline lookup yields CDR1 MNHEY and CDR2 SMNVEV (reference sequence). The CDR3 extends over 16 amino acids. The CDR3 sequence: CASSSPTTGGGYEQYF. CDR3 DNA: TGTGCCAGCAGTTCCCCCACGACAGGGGGCGGCTACGAGCAGTACTTC.

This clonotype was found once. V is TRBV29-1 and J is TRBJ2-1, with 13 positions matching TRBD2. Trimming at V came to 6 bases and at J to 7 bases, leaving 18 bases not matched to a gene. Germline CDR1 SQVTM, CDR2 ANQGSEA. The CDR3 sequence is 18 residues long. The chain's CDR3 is CSVGGGLAGEPGTNEQFF. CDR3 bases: TGCAGCGTCGGGGGTGGACTAGCGGGAGAGCCGGGCACAAATGAGCAGTTCTTC.

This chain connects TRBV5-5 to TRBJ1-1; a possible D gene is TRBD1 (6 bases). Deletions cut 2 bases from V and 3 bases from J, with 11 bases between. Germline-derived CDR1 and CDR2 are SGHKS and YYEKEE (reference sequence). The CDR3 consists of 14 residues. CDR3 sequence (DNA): TGTGCCAGCAGCTTAATAGGGGGACACACTGAAGCTTTCTTT. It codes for CASSLIGGHTEAFF.

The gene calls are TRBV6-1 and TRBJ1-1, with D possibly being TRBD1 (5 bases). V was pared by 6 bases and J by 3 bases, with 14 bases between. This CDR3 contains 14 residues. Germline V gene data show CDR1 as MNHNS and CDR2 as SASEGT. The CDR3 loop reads CASSPDMGYTEAFF. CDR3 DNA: TGTGCCAGCAGCCCGGACATGGGGTACACTGAAGCTTTCTTT.

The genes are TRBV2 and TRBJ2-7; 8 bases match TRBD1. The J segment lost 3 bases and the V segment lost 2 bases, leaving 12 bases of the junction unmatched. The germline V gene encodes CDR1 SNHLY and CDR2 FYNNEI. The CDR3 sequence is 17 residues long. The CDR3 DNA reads TGTGCCAGCAGTGAACCCTCCCGGACAGGGATAGGCTACGAGCAGTACTTC. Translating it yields CASSEPSRTGIGYEQYF.

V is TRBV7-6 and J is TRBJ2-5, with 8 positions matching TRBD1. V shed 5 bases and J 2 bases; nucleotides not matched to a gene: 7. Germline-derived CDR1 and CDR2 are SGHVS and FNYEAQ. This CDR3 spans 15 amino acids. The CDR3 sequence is CASSPGTGFQETQYF. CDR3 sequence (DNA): TGTGCCAGCAGCCCAGGGACAGGTTTTCAAGAGACCCAGTACTTC. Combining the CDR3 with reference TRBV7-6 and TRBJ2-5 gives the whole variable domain GAGVSQSPRYKVTKRGQDVALRCDPISGHVSLYWYRQALGQGPEFLTYFNYEAQQDKSGLPNDRFSAERPEGSISTLTIQRTEQRDSAMYRCASSPGTGFQETQYFGPGTRLLVL.

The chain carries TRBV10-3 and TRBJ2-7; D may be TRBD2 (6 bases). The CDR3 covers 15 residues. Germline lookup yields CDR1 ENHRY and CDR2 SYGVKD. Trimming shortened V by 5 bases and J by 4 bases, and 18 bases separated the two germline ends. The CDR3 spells CAISSGSEGRYEQYF. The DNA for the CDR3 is TGTGCCATCAGTTCTGGGAGCGAGGGGAGGTACGAGCAGTACTTC.

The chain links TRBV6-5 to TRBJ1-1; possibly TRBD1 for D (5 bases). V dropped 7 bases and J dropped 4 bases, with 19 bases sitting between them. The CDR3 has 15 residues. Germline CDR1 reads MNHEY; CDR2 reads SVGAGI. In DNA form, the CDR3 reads TGTGCCAGCATAGGGGTGGGGCAGGTAGGCACTGAAGCTTTCTTT. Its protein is CASIGVGQVGTEAFF.

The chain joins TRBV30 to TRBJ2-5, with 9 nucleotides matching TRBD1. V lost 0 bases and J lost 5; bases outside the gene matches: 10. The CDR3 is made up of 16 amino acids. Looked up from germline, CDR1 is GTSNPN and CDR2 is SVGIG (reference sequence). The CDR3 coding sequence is TGTGCCTGGAGTGTGGAGGGGACAGGGCCATTTGAGACCCAGTACTTC. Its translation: CAWSVEGTGPFETQYF.

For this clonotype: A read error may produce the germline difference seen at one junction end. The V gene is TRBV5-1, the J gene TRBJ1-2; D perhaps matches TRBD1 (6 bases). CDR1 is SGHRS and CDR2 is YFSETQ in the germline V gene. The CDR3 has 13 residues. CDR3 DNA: TGTGCCAGCAGCTTAGCAGGGGACTATGGCTACACCTTC. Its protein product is CASSLAGDYGYTF.

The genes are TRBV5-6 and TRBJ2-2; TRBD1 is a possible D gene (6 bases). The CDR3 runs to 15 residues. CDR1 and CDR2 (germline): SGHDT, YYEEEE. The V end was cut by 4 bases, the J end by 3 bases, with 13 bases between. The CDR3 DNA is TGTGCCAGCAGCATCGGGGCAGGGGACACCGGGGAGCTGTTTTTT. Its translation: CASSIGAGDTGELFF.

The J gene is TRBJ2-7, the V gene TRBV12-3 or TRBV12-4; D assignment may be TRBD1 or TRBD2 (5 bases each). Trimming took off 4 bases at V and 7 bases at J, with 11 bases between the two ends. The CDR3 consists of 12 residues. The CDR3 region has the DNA TGTGCCAGCAGTTATCTGGGGGAAGAGCAGTACTTC. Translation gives CASSYLGEEQYF.

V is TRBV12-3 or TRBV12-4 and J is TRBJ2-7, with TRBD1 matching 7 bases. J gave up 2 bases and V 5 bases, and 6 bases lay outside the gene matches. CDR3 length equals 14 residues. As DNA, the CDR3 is TGTGCCAGCAGTCCGGGGACAGTGGCCTACGAGCAGTACTTC. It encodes CASSPGTVAYEQYF.

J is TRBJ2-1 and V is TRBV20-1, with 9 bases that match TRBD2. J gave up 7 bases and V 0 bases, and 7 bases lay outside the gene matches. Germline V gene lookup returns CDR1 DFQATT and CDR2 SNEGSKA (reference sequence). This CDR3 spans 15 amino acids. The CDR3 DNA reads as TGCAGTGCTAGAGATCTGGCGGGAGGGCCGAATGAGCAGTTCTTC. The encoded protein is CSARDLAGGPNEQFF.

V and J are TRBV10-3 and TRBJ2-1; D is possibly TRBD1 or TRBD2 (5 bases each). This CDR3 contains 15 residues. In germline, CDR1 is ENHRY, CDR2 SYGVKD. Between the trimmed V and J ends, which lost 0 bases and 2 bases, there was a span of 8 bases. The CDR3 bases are TGTGCCATCAGTGAGTCGGGGGATCCCTACAATGAGCAGTTCTTC. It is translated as CAISESGDPYNEQFF.

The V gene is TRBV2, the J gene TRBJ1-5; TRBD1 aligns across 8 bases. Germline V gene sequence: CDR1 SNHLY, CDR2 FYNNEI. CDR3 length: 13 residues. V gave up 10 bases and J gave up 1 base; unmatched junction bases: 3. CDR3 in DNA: TGTGCCACCGGGACAGGAAGCAATCAGCCCCAGCATTTT. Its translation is CATGTGSNQPQHF.

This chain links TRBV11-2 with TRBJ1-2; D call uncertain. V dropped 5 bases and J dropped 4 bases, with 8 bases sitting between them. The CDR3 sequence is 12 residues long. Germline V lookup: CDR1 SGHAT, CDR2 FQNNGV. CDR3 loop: CASSGLGYGYTF. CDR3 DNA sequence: TGTGCCAGCAGCGGACTAGGCTATGGCTACACCTTC.

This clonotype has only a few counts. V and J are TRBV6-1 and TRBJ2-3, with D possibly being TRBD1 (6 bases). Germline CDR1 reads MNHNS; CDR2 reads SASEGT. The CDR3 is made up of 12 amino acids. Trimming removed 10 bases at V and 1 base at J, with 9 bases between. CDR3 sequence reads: CATRQGTDTQYF. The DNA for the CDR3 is TGTGCCACCCGACAGGGCACAGATACGCAGTATTTT.

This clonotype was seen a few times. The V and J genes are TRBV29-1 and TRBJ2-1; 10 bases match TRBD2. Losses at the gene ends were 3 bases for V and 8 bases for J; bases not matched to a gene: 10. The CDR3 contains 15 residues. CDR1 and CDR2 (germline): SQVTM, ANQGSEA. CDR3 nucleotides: TGCAGCGTTGAGAAACTAGCGGGGCCCCCCGATGAGCAGTTCTTC. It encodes CSVEKLAGPPDEQFF.

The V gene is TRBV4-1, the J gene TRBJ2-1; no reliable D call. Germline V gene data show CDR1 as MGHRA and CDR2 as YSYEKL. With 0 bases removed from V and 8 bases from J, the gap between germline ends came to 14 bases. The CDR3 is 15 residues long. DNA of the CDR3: TGCGCCAGCAGCCAAGATCGGCTCCGACGTGATGAGCAGTTCTTC. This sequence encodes CASSQDRLRRDEQFF.

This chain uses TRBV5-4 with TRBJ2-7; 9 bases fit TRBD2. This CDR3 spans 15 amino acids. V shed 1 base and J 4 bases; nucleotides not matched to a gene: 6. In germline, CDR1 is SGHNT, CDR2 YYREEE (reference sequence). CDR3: CASSLHLAGNYEQYF. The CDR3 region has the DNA TGTGCCAGCAGCTTGCATCTAGCGGGAAATTACGAGCAGTACTTC.